The 24 T cell receptor beta chains below all came from one sample that was sequenced in a study of shared clonotypes between healthy human individuals. Produced via immunoSEQ multiplex PCR; TCRdb's table is partial and in-frame only. The sample lists 1.6 million or so clones; around 98.5% were seen once. Sample: naive CD4+ T cells sorted from blood. Noted subset: CD45RA+ positively selected. The receptors here all came from a man aged 25 to 40 in good health.

This chain joins TRBV12-5 and TRBJ1-1, with 9 bases aligning to TRBD1. Germline V CDR1 and CDR2: LGHNT, FRNRAP. V lost 3 bases, J lost 10 bases, and 15 bases stayed unmatched. The CDR3 spans 16 residues. CDR3 DNA: TGTGCTAGTGGTTTATCCGGGACAGGGCAGGAGGGGAGAGCTTTCTTT. It yields the protein CASGLSGTGQEGRAFF.

The chain employs TRBV7-9 and TRBJ1-2, with 7 bases matching TRBD1. V shed 3 bases and J 4 bases; nucleotides not matched to a gene: 20. This CDR3 region has 19 residues. Looked up from germline, CDR1 is SEHNR and CDR2 is FQNEAQ (reference sequence). The CDR3 DNA reads TGTGCCAGCAGCTTGTTCGGCGGGTCTCTTACAGGGGCCATCTATGGCTACACCTTC. Its protein product is CASSLFGGSLTGAIYGYTF.

The chain carries TRBV6-1 and TRBJ1-2; possible D gene TRBD1, 5 bases. Trimming stripped 5 bases from V and 5 bases from J, with 9 bases between. Germline V gene sequence: CDR1 MNHNS, CDR2 SASEGT. CDR3 size: 12 residues. The CDR3 nucleotides read TGTGCCAGCAGTTCCAGGGTTTATGGCTACACCTTC. Protein: CASSSRVYGYTF.

Remarks on this clone: This CDR3 fails to terminate in the conserved phenylalanine or tryptophan, so it likely reflects a read error. No DNA is shown, since the ends of the CDR3 on it are uncertain; the CDR3 is the one TCRdb lists. The chain couples TRBV28 to TRBJ1-1. Looked up from germline, CDR1 is MDHEN and CDR2 is SYDVKM. Counting both end residues, the CDR3 totals 13 amino acids. The CDR3 region is CASSPSIRGAKSL.

Comments on this clone: Distinct nucleotide sequences in the sample also encode this CDR3. DNA of the CDR3: TGTGCCTGGAGCGCGGGAGGGACTGAAGCTTTCTTT. Translated: CAWSAGGTEAFF. The chain has TRBV30 and TRBJ1-1; D call uncertain. The germline V gene has CDR1 GTSNPN and CDR2 SVGIG (reference sequence). There are 12 residues in the CDR3. The V gene lost 3 bases and the J gene lost 5 bases, with 10 bases spanning the gap.

This clone was counted once. The genes are TRBV5-1 and TRBJ1-2; the match to TRBD1 covers 9 bases. Per the germline V gene, CDR1 is SGHRS and CDR2 is YFSETQ. J was trimmed by 6 bases and V by 0 bases; bases with no gene match: 6. This CDR3 is built from 15 residues. The DNA for the CDR3 is TGCGCCAGCAGCTTGGGTATGGACAGGGGTGATGGCTACACCTTC. Its protein product is CASSLGMDRGDGYTF.

The CDR3 region has the DNA TGCGCCAGCAGCCCGGGGGGGGCGAGGGCTGAAGCTTTCTTT. This translates into CASSPGGARAEAFF. The chain combines TRBV5-1 with TRBJ1-1; TRBD1 might be the D (6 bases). Germline CDR1 reads SGHRS; CDR2 reads YFSETQ. The ends were cut back, 4 bases at V and 6 bases at J, with 16 bases in the middle. The length of the CDR3 is 14 residues.

To note about this clone: Distinct nucleotide sequences in the sample also encode this CDR3. This chain joins TRBV9 and TRBJ2-5, with D tentatively TRBD1 or TRBD2 (6 bases each). The V end was cut by 3 bases, the J end by 5 bases, with 11 bases between. The germline V gene has CDR1 SGDLS and CDR2 YYNGEE. The CDR3 covers 13 residues. For the CDR3, the DNA is TGTGCCAGCAGCGAGGGGGGTCAGGAGACCCAGTACTTC. This translates into CASSEGGQETQYF.

The chain uses TRBV14 and TRBJ1-1; weak D call: TRBD1 (5 bases). From germline, CDR1 is SGHDN and CDR2 FVKESK. The CDR3 has 13 residues. Trimming took 6 bases from V and 4 from J, leaving 12 bases between them. Written as DNA, the CDR3 is TGTGCCAGCAGACGTCCGGGGGGCACTGAAGCTTTCTTT. Amino acids: CASRRPGGTEAFF.

This sequence joins TRBV7-8 and TRBJ2-1; D is ambiguous. This CDR3 is 15 amino acids long. V lost 2 bases and J lost 4, with 12 bases in between. From germline, CDR1 is SGHVS and CDR2 FQNEAQ. The CDR3 DNA follows: TGTGCCAGCAGCTTATCCCAGCCTAGTTACAATGAGCAGTTCTTC. Translating gives CASSLSQPSYNEQFF.

The chain couples TRBV9 to TRBJ2-1, with TRBD2 as a possible D gene (5 bases). CDR1 is SGDLS and CDR2 is YYNGEE in the germline V gene. The CDR3 is made up of 15 amino acids. The V end was cut by 0 bases, the J end by 9 bases, with 16 bases between. The CDR3 coding sequence is TGTGCCAGCAGCGTAGGGGATCGCGGGTTGGGTGAGCAGTTCTTC. This translates into CASSVGDRGLGEQFF.

Notes on this clone: A junction boundary mismatches the germline segment, possibly from a read error. This chain uses TRBV25-1 with TRBJ2-7; D unresolved. The CDR3 extends over 12 amino acids. The germline V gene has CDR1 MGHDK and CDR2 SYGVNS. The DNA of the CDR3 is TGTGCCAGCGGTGACCTTCACCGCGAGCAGTACTTC. Translation: CASGDLHREQYF.

The chain carries TRBV11-2 and TRBJ1-2; D gene uncertain. CDR3 length: 15 residues. The ends were cut back, 8 bases at V and 4 bases at J, with 20 bases in the middle. CDR1 and CDR2 (germline): SGHAT, FQNNGV. CDR3 nucleotides: TGTGCCAGCCCCCCTCCCGGGATAAAGAGCTATGGCTACACCTTC. Encoded protein: CASPPPGIKSYGYTF.

The chain links TRBV19 to TRBJ1-5; TRBD1 agrees at 8 bases. There are 17 residues in the CDR3. J gave up 5 bases and V 6 bases, and 15 bases lay outside the gene matches. CDR1 is LNHDA and CDR2 is SQIVND in the germline V gene (reference sequence). CDR3 loop: CASSSPGGTGLYQPQHF. In DNA form, the CDR3 reads TGTGCCAGTAGCTCGCCCGGGGGGACAGGCCTCTATCAGCCCCAGCATTTT.

The V gene is TRBV2, the J gene TRBJ2-1, with TRBD2 matching 11 bases. J was trimmed by 12 bases and V by 6 bases; bases with no gene match: 13. Germline V gives CDR1 SNHLY, CDR2 FYNNEI. The CDR3 spans 15 residues. CDR3 in amino acids: CASRENSGRAEGQFF. In DNA form, the CDR3 reads TGTGCCAGCAGGGAGAATAGCGGGAGGGCCGAGGGGCAGTTCTTC.

This clone is a singleton in its sample. One end of the junction does not line up with germline, which may come from a read error. This sample includes further DNA sequences coding for the same CDR3. The V gene is TRBV7-7, the J gene TRBJ2-7; unclear D gene. CDR3 length: 13 residues. Germline lookup yields CDR1 SSHAT and CDR2 FNYEAQ (reference sequence). The CDR3 region has the DNA TGTGCTAGCAGCTTAGGACGGACCTACGAGCAGTACTTC. The encoded protein is CASSLGRTYEQYF.

This chain links TRBV5-4 with TRBJ2-5; D possibly uses TRBD1 or TRBD2 (6 bases each). The CDR3 runs to 14 residues. With 4 bases removed from V and 3 bases from J, the gap between germline ends came to 13 bases. CDR1 SGHNT and CDR2 YYREEE come from the germline V gene (reference sequence). The DNA for the CDR3 is TGTGCCAGCAGCCCGCGGGACATTGAAGAGACCCAGTACTTC. Residues: CASSPRDIEETQYF.

V usage is TRBV7-3 and J usage is TRBJ2-3; D may be TRBD2 (5 bases). The germline V gene encodes CDR1 SGHTA and CDR2 FQGTGA. Between the trimmed V and J ends, which lost 1 base and 6 bases, there was a span of 11 bases. The length of the CDR3 is 14 residues. The CDR3 nucleotides are TGTGCCAGCAGCTTAAGGTCCGGGGTCGATACGCAGTATTTT. It codes for CASSLRSGVDTQYF.

The chain combines TRBV29-1 with TRBJ2-2; TRBD2 matches at 7 bases. J lost 0 bases, V lost 7 bases, and 8 bases had no gene match. This CDR3 contains 15 residues. Germline lookup yields CDR1 SQVTM and CDR2 ANQGSEA. CDR3 in DNA: TGCAGCGCCGGCAGAGCGGGATCGAACACCGGGGAGCTGTTTTTT. This codes for CSAGRAGSNTGELFF.

The chain is built from TRBV30 and TRBJ2-7; TRBD2 agrees at 10 bases. The junction had 8 bases not matched to a gene; V was cut back by 6 bases and J by 0 bases. There are 15 residues in the CDR3. CDR1 and CDR2 from the germline V gene are GTSNPN and SVGIG (reference sequence). CDR3: CACSGRAWSSYEQYF. In DNA form, the CDR3 reads TGTGCCTGCAGCGGGAGGGCGTGGAGCTCCTACGAGCAGTACTTC.

This chain uses TRBV28 with TRBJ1-5; D perhaps matches TRBD1 (5 bases). This CDR3 region has 14 residues. V lost 6 bases, J lost 2 bases, and 11 bases lay in between. The germline V gene has CDR1 MDHEN and CDR2 SYDVKM. The CDR3 sequence is CASRFGAGNQPQHF. The CDR3 DNA reads as TGTGCCAGCAGATTTGGGGCGGGCAATCAGCCCCAGCATTTT.

The chain links TRBV6-1 to TRBJ2-5; D is uncertain. CDR1 is MNHNS, CDR2 SASEGT, per germline. The germline V and J ends were trimmed by 6 bases and 1 base, with 12 bases remaining between them. The CDR3 length is 14 residues. In DNA form, the CDR3 reads TGTGCCAGCAGGCTAATAGGCCTCCAAGAGACCCAGTACTTC. Encoded protein: CASRLIGLQETQYF.

The chain joins TRBV9 to TRBJ2-4, with D maybe TRBD1 (5 bases). CDR3 length equals 15 residues. The ends were cut back, 0 bases at V and 5 bases at J, with 12 bases in the middle. Germline V gene lookup returns CDR1 SGDLS and CDR2 YYNGEE. The CDR3 DNA is TGTGCCAGCAGCGTAGGTGCAGGGTGGGAAAACATTCAGTACTTC. Protein sequence: CASSVGAGWENIQYF.

The chain is built from TRBV28 and TRBJ2-2; 11 nucleotides line up with TRBD1. The CDR3 loop spans 16 amino acids. Germline V gene lookup returns CDR1 MDHEN and CDR2 SYDVKM. V shed 2 bases and J 7 bases; nucleotides not matched to a gene: 6. The CDR3 DNA is TGTGCCAGCAGTTTACCAGGGACAGGGGGGAGCGGGGAGCTGTTTTTT. Its protein product is CASSLPGTGGSGELFF. Looking up the rest from reference TRBV28 and TRBJ2-2 gives the full variable domain: DVKVTQSSRYLVKRTGEKVFLECVQDMDHENMFWYRQDPGLGLRLIYFSYDVKMKEKGDIPEGYSVSREKKERFSLILESASTNQTSMYLCASSLPGTGGSGELFFGEGSRLTVL.